The clone carrying this T cell receptor (beta chain) was detected only a few times. PBMCs, at least 6.5 million per sample, were isolated. The CDR3 consists of 15 residues. CDR1 and CDR2 (germline): MNHEY, SVGEGT. J lost 1 base, V lost 6 bases, and 7 bases had no gene match. This record belongs to a study of blood T cells in healthy people across ages. Overall study: About one barcoded beta molecule per two T cells was the capture yield of template switching.

Sample-barcoded 5' priming and a J-beta primer mix drove a second PCR of roughly 6 to 12 cycles. A single record per CDR3 protein comes from TCRdb applying MiXCR to the 5' RACE reads. This sample has about 1.8 million distinct CDR3 sequences; 49% occur once, and the top ten carry 2.1%. Sample: blood. This clonotype originated in a woman between 35 and 50 years old in good health. The chain couples TRBV6-2 or TRBV6-3 to TRBJ1-1; the match to TRBD1 covers 8 bases. The CDR3 region has the DNA TGTGCCAGCAGCCACAATGGACAGGGGAACACTGAAGCTTTCTTT. This translates into CASSHNGQGNTEAFF.